This TCR beta chain was identified during a study of cytomegalovirus exposure and HLA in healthy donors. Turning to this clone: The target antigen is unknown.

Study conclusions and caveats: 87-base-pair reads could not separate some V segments, including TRBV6-2 and TRBV6-3. A prior analysis recorded that most TCR beta V segments were productive about 87% or about 30% of the time. A later analysis revealed that TCR association rates differed between HLA loci, peaking at DRB1 and bottoming out at HLA-C.

The CDR3 runs to 15 residues. Germline values: CDR1 LNHNV, CDR2 YYDKDF (reference sequence). Between the trimmed V and J ends, which lost 0 bases and 0 bases, there was a span of 8 bases. Primers: 60 Vbeta forward and 13 Jbeta reverse. Profiled with immunoSEQ multiplex PCR; TCRdb holds only in-frame clones, not every one. The sample lists about 120,000 clones; roughly 75% were seen once. The sequencing input was PBMCs. The chain couples TRBV15 to TRBJ2-5, with D perhaps TRBD2 (5 bases). This clonotype was sampled from a woman aged 45-65 years in good health and CMV-seronegative. The CDR3 is CATSRDEGYQETQYF. The CDR3 DNA reads as TGTGCCACCAGCAGAGATGAGGGCTACCAAGAGACCCAGTACTTC. Supplemented by reference TRBV15 and TRBJ2-5, the full variable domain reads DAMVIQNPRYQVTQFGKPVTLSCSQTLNHNVMYWYQQKSSQAPKLLFHYYDKDFNNEADTPDNFQSRRPNTSFCFLDIRSPGLGDTAMYLCATSRDEGYQETQYFGPGTRLLVL.